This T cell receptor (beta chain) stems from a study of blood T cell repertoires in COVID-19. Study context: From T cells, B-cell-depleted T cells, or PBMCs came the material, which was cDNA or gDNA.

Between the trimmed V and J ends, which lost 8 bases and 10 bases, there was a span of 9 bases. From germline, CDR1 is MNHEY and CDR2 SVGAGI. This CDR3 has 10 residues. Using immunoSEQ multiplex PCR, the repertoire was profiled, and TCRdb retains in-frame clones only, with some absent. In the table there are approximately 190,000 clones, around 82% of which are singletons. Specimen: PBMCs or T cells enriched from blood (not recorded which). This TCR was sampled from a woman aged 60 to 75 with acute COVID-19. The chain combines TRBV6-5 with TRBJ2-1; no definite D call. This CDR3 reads CASRSIEQFF. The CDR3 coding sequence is TGTGCCAGCCGTTCTATCGAGCAGTTCTTC.